This TCR beta chain comes out of a study of cytotoxic CD8 clonotypes in ibrutinib-treated CLL. Trimming took 3 bases from V and 0 from J, leaving 12 bases between them. Germline lookup yields CDR1 MGHDK and CDR2 SYGVNS. CDR3 length: 16 residues. The authors obtained approximately 2 micrograms of genomic DNA from cryopreserved PBMCs for TCR beta libraries. T cells were sequenced at a targeted depth of 1 in 200,000 to 1 in 1 million. Libraries were prepared by immunoSEQ multiplex PCR; TCRdb keeps only in-frame clonotypes and omits some of them. The table has some 150,000 clones, about 80% seen once. This clonotype was sampled from a human donor with chronic lymphocytic leukemia. J is TRBJ2-1 and V is TRBV25-1; D ambiguous. The specimen was PBMCs, collected after 12 months of ibrutinib treatment. The CDR3 loop reads CASSERTASSYNEQFF. CDR3 nucleotides: TGTGCCAGCAGTGAGAGGACGGCGAGCTCCTACAATGAGCAGTTCTTC. Full variable domain (outside the CDR3, taken from reference TRBV25-1 and TRBJ2-1): EADIYQTPRYLVIGTGKKITLECSQTMGHDKMYWYQQDPGMELHLIHYSYGVNSTEKGDLSSESTVSRIRTEHFPLTLESARPSHTSQYLCASSERTASSYNEQFFGPGTRLTVL.